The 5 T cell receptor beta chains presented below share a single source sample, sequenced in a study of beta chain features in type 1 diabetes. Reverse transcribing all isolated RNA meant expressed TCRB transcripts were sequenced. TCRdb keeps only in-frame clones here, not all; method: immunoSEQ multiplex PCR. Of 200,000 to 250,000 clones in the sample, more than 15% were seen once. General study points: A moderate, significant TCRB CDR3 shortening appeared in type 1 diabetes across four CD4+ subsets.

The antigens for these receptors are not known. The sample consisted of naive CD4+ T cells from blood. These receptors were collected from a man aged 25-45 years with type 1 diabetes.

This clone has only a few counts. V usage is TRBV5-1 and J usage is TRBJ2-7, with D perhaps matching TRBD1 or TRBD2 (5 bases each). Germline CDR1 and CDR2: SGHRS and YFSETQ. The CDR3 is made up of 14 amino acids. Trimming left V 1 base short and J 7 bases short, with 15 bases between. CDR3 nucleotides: TGCGCCAGCAGCTTGTCGGGGACGGGCCGGGAGCAGTACTTC. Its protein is CASSLSGTGREQYF.

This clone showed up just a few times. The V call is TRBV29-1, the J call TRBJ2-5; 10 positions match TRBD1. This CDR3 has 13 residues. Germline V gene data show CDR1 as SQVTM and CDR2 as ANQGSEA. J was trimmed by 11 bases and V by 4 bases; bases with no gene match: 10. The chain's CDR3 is CSVAGTGVREQYF. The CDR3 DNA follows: TGCAGCGTTGCTGGGACAGGGGTTCGGGAGCAGTACTTC.

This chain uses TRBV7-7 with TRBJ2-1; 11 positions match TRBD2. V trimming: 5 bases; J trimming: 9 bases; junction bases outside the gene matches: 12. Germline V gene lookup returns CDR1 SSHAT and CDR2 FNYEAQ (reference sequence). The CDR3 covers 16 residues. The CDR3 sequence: CASSAKTSGKVGEQFF. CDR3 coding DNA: TGTGCCAGCAGCGCGAAGACTAGCGGGAAGGTTGGTGAGCAGTTCTTC.

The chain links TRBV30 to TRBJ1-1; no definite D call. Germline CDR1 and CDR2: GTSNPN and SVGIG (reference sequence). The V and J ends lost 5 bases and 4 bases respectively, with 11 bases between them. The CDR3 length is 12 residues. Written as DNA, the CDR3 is TGTGCCTGGGGAAACGGCCGCACTGAAGCTTTCTTT. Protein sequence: CAWGNGRTEAFF.

CDR3 nucleotides: TGTGCCAGCAGCTCCGGGACACTAAAGACCCAGTACTTC. Translation: CASSSGTLKTQYF. The chain uses TRBV7-2 and TRBJ2-5; perhaps TRBD1 as D (6 bases). Per the germline V gene, CDR1 is SGHTA and CDR2 is FQGNSA. V was clipped by 4 bases and J by 6 bases, with 12 bases between them. The CDR3 extends over 13 amino acids.